The next 14 T cell receptor beta chains were all read from a single sample in a study of shared clonotypes between healthy human individuals. Clones were sequenced by immunoSEQ multiplex PCR, and TCRdb holds only the in-frame ones, with some missing. This sample has around 510,000 clones, with around three quarters found just once. The specimen sequenced was PBMCs. The receptors come from a woman between 40 and 50 years old in good health. Some clones in this sample may be carry-over from other donors' samples.

This clone was seen a handful of times. Germline is not matched at one junction end, which may reflect a read error. The chain uses TRBV20-1 and TRBJ1-6, with 10 nucleotides matching TRBD1. CDR3 length: 11 amino acids. Germline V lookup: CDR1 DFQATT, CDR2 SNEGSKA (reference sequence). Here the CDR3 DNA reads TGCAGTGCTAGAGATAGGGACAGGGGTACCTTT. This encodes CSARDRDRGTF.

This CDR3 reads CASSELRGQDTQYF. CDR3 DNA: TGTGCCAGCAGTGAGCTGCGGGGCCAAGATACGCAGTATTTT. The gene calls are TRBV2 and TRBJ2-3; maybe TRBD2 (6 bases). V was pared by 3 bases and J by 5 bases, with 12 bases between. The CDR3 has 14 residues. CDR1 SNHLY and CDR2 FYNNEI come from the germline V gene.

This chain connects TRBV7-3 to TRBJ2-1; no clear D gene. The CDR3 is made up of 15 amino acids. V lost 3 bases and J lost 0, with 9 bases in between. Germline CDR1 is SGHTA and CDR2 is FQGTGA. CDR3 bases: TGTGCCAGCAGCTTCGGACCCGACTCCTACAATGAGCAGTTCTTC. Protein sequence: CASSFGPDSYNEQFF.

CDR3 in amino acids: CASSLAQGAFTEAFF. CDR3 DNA: TGCGCCAGCAGCTTGGCTCAGGGGGCGTTCACTGAAGCTTTCTTT. The chain has TRBV5-1 and TRBJ1-1; 8 bases align to TRBD1. The CDR3 totals 15 residues. Germline V lookup: CDR1 SGHRS, CDR2 YFSETQ. V was clipped by 0 bases and J by 4 bases; unmatched bases: 5.

V is TRBV5-8 and J is TRBJ2-3; TRBD1 matches 9 bases. Germline V gene data show CDR1 as SGHTS and CDR2 as YDEGEE. The CDR3 runs 14 residues. J lost 2 bases, V lost 6 bases, and 4 bases had no gene match. This CDR3 is CASTYRGPTDTQYF. The CDR3 DNA sequence: TGTGCCAGCACCTACAGGGGGCCCACAGATACGCAGTATTTT.

This chain joins TRBV30 and TRBJ2-7; D gene ambiguous. Trimming took off 0 bases at V and 0 bases at J, with 9 bases between the two ends. This CDR3 spans 14 amino acids. Germline-derived CDR1 and CDR2 are GTSNPN and SVGIG (reference sequence). CDR3 coding DNA: TGTGCCTGGAGTGTTGGCAGTTCCTCCTACGAGCAGTACTTC. It specifies CAWSVGSSSYEQYF.

This rearrangement joins TRBV5-1 to TRBJ2-5; TRBD1 aligns across 7 bases. V lost 3 bases, J lost 2 bases, and 7 bases stayed unmatched. CDR3 length: 15 amino acids. The germline gives CDR1 SGHRS, CDR2 YFSETQ. DNA for the CDR3: TGCGCCAGCAGCTCCCTAGGACAGGTGCAAGAGACCCAGTACTTC. Its translation: CASSSLGQVQETQYF.

This clone occurred once. The chain couples TRBV18 to TRBJ1-1; perhaps TRBD1 as D (6 bases). V lost 6 bases and J lost 1, with 12 bases in between. CDR1 and CDR2 (germline): KGHSH, LQKENI. The CDR3 loop spans 14 amino acids. For the CDR3, the DNA is TGTGCCAGCTCCCCCGGACAGAAGAACACTGAAGCTTTCTTT. Its protein is CASSPGQKNTEAFF.

V is TRBV28 and J is TRBJ2-5; 8 bases agree with TRBD2. CDR1 and CDR2 (germline): MDHEN, SYDVKM. The ends lost 5 bases at V and 1 base at J; junction bases unmatched: 9. The CDR3 has 16 residues. CDR3 nucleotides: TGTGCCAGCAGTACTTGGACTAGCAGGTCCCAAGAGACCCAGTACTTC. Protein product: CASSTWTSRSQETQYF.

This rearrangement joins TRBV19 to TRBJ1-1, with D uncertain. The CDR3 consists of 12 residues. Germline lookup yields CDR1 LNHDA and CDR2 SQIVND (reference sequence). Trimming took off 5 bases at V and 2 bases at J, with 6 bases between the two ends. The CDR3 DNA follows: TGTGCCAGTAGTCACACTAACACTGAAGCTTTCTTT. Translating gives CASSHTNTEAFF.

The chain has TRBV4-1 and TRBJ2-7, with unresolved D. V dropped 1 base and J dropped 0 bases, with 13 bases sitting between them. Germline lookup yields CDR1 MGHRA and CDR2 YSYEKL. The CDR3 covers 16 residues. The CDR3 is CASSQAGSRNSYEQYF. The CDR3 nucleotides read TGCGCCAGCAGCCAAGCCGGGTCGAGGAACTCCTACGAGCAGTACTTC.

In its sample, this clone was seen many times. The V call is TRBV18, the J call TRBJ1-4; 10 bases are a match to TRBD1. With V trimmed by 4 bases and J by 8 bases, 10 bases remained unmatched. The CDR3 length is 16 residues. The germline CDR1 and CDR2 sequences are KGHSH and LQKENI. DNA for the CDR3: TGTGCCAGCTCACTTACGCCGGGACAGGGGCACGAAAAACTGTTTTTT. Translating it yields CASSLTPGQGHEKLFF.

This clone was picked up a small number of times. Germline and junction disagree at one end, which may indicate a read error. The chain recombines TRBV7-6 with TRBJ1-1; D not resolved. This CDR3 region has 13 residues. The V gene's germline CDR1 is SGHVS and CDR2 FNYEAQ. This CDR3 is CASSLAMNTEAFF. The CDR3 bases are TGTGCCAGCAGCCTAGCGATGAACACTGAAGCTTTCTTT.

The chain couples TRBV29-1 to TRBJ2-1; 14 nucleotides align to TRBD2. Unmatched junction bases numbered 10, after V lost 5 bases and J lost 13 bases. This CDR3 is 14 amino acids long. CDR1 and CDR2 from the germline V gene are SQVTM and ANQGSEA. This chain's CDR3 is CSVRPGGLAGDQFF. As DNA, the CDR3 is TGCAGCGTTCGTCCCGGGGGACTAGCGGGAGACCAGTTCTTC.